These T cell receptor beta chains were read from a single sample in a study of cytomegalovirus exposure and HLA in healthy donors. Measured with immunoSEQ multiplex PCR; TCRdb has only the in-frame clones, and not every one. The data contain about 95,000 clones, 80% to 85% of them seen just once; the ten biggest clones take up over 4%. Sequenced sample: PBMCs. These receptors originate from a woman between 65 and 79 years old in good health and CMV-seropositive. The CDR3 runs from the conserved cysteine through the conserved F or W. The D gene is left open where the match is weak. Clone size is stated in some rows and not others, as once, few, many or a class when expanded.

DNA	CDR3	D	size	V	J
TGTGCCAGCAGCCCCTTTGGGGGCAGGGGGCGAGGTAGATTC	CASSPFGGRGRGRF	-	-	TRBV21-1	TRBJ1-2
TGTGCCACCAGCACCCTCCCGGGGGGGAGGAGCTACGAGCAGTACTTC	CATSTLPGGRSYEQYF	TRBD2	-	TRBV15	TRBJ2-7
TGTGCCAGCAGGAAGACAGGGTCCGGCGAAAAACTGTTTTTT	CASRKTGSGEKLFF	TRBD1	-	TRBV27	TRBJ1-4
TGTGCCAGCAGCTTATCCGGGACTAGTGGCGAGCAGTACTTC	CASSLSGTSGEQYF	TRBD2	few	TRBV7-2	TRBJ2-7
TGTGCCAGCAGCTTCGGAGGTTCCAAAAACATTCAGTACTTC	CASSFGGSKNIQYF	-	-	TRBV11-3	TRBJ2-4
TGCGCCAGCAGCGCACAGGGTCAGGGGAACTATGGCTACACCTTC	CASSAQGQGNYGYTF	-	-	TRBV5-1	TRBJ1-2
TGCGCCAGCAGCAAGGAAGGGACTAGCGGGAGCCATGAGCAGTTCTTC	CASSKEGTSGSHEQFF	TRBD2	-	TRBV5-1	TRBJ2-1
TGTGCCAGCAGCTTATCGGGTAGCACAGATACGCAGTATTTT	CASSLSGSTDTQYF	-	-	TRBV11-2	TRBJ2-3
TGTGCCAGCAGTTTATCGGGGACAGGGGGATCGGGGGGCTACACCTTC	CASSLSGTGGSGGYTF	TRBD1	-	TRBV27	TRBJ1-2
TGTGCCAGCAGCTCTACGGGAGCGAACACAGATACGCAGTATTTT	CASSSTGANTDTQYF	-	-	TRBV11-3	TRBJ2-3
TGTGCCAGCAGTCGGGACAGGGACACAGATACGCAGTATTTT	CASSRDRDTDTQYF	TRBD1	-	TRBV2	TRBJ2-3
TGTGCCAGCCGTAGGACTATGAGCACCGGGGAGCTGTTTTTT	CASRRTMSTGELFF	-	-	TRBV7-2	TRBJ2-2
TGTGCCAGCAGCCAGGACAGGGTGAGCGACTACACCTTC	CASSQDRVSDYTF	TRBD1	-	TRBV13	TRBJ1-2
TGTGCCAGCTCACCACCGAGCGGGAGTAACTACAATGAGCAGTTCTTC	CASSPPSGSNYNEQFF	TRBD2	-	TRBV18	TRBJ2-1
TGTGCCAGCAGCTCAGTCGGGAGGGCCGTTGAGCAGTTCTTC	CASSSVGRAVEQFF	TRBD2	-	TRBV11-1	TRBJ2-1
TGTGCCAGCAGCTGGTTTGGCGGGACCTCCTACAATGAGCAGTTCTTC	CASSWFGGTSYNEQFF	-	few	TRBV5-4	TRBJ2-1
TGCGCCAGCAGCCAAGACACTTACCCTTCTCTAGCGGACCACTACAATGAGCAGTTCTTC	CASSQDTYPSLADHYNEQFF	TRBD2	-	TRBV4-3	TRBJ2-1
TGCAGCGTTGAGGGACTATTGACAGGTTATAACGCTGAAGCTTTCTTT	CSVEGLLTGYNAEAFF	-	-	TRBV29-1	TRBJ1-1
TGTGCCTGGAGTGAGATGAGTGACTACGAGCAGTACTTC	CAWSEMSDYEQYF	-	-	TRBV30	TRBJ2-7
TGTGCCAGCAGCGTTACGGCAGGGCGCTCCTACGAGCAGTACTTC	CASSVTAGRSYEQYF	-	-	TRBV2	TRBJ2-7
TGTGCCAGCAGCTTGATGGGAAGGGGTATTATGAACACTGAAGCTTTCTTT	CASSLMGRGIMNTEAFF	-	-	TRBV7-6	TRBJ1-1
TGTGCCTGGAGTCAGGGGGAAGGTAATTCACCCCTCCACTTT	CAWSQGEGNSPLHF	TRBD1	-	TRBV30	TRBJ1-6
TGTGCCTGGGCGTTGACAATGGATACGCAGTATTTT	CAWALTMDTQYF	-	-	TRBV30	TRBJ2-3
TGTGCCAGCAGCTTAGGGACTAGCGGCACAGATACGCAGTATTTT	CASSLGTSGTDTQYF	TRBD2	-	TRBV7-3	TRBJ2-3
TGTGCCAGCAGCTCGAGGCCCGCGGCCTACGAGCAGTACTTC	CASSSRPAAYEQYF	-	-	TRBV13	TRBJ2-7
TGTGCCAGCAGTTTTAGGACTAGCGGGAACACAGATACGCAGTATTTT	CASSFRTSGNTDTQYF	TRBD2	-	TRBV28	TRBJ2-3
TGTGCCACCAGCGGCGGACAGCTCTACGAGCAGTACTTC	CATSGGQLYEQYF	-	-	TRBV15	TRBJ2-7
TGTGCCAGCAGTTTATCCCCCAGTTTTAACTATGGCTACACCTTC	CASSLSPSFNYGYTF	-	few	TRBV27	TRBJ1-2
TGTGCCAGAAGCCAAGGACAGGGAAACATGTTCCCAAATCAGCCCCAGCATTTT	CARSQGQGNMFPNQPQHF	TRBD1	-	TRBV5-3	TRBJ1-5
TGTGCCAGCAGTGTGGGCGGGGACGGCTCCTACGAGCAGTACTTC	CASSVGGDGSYEQYF	-	-	TRBV6-4	TRBJ2-7
TGTGCCAGTAGTGCTCTTTTTAACAGGGGAGCTTTCTTT	CASSALFNRGAFF	TRBD1	-	TRBV19	TRBJ1-1
TGTGCCAGCAGCGCGACGGGGAACACTGAAGCTTTCTTT	CASSATGNTEAFF	-	-	TRBV9	TRBJ1-1
TGTGCCAGCAGTGAAGAACTAGTTCCGTTCTTC	CASSEELVPFF	-	-	TRBV2	TRBJ2-1
TGTGCCAGCAGCCCCCGGGGTAGCGCCGCGCGGGGCACCGGGGAGCTGTTTTTT	CASSPRGSAARGTGELFF	-	-	TRBV7-2	TRBJ2-2
TGTGCCAGTAGCCCAGACACCTCAGGGGGGTCAGATACGCAGTATTTT	CASSPDTSGGSDTQYF	-	-	TRBV19	TRBJ2-3
TGTGCCAGTAGTCAACGGGAGCCCCAGTACTTC	CASSQREPQYF	-	-	TRBV19	TRBJ2-5
TGTGCCAGCACCGACAGGGGCATACAGCCCCAGCATTTT	CASTDRGIQPQHF	TRBD1	-	TRBV6-5	TRBJ1-5
TGCGCCAGCAGCCAAGATCTGGTAGGGGCGGCCTCTGGGGCCAACGTCCTGACTTTC	CASSQDLVGAASGANVLTF	-	-	TRBV4-1	TRBJ2-6
TGCAGCGCCGTGGGGGACAGGACATTACGGGAGCAGTTCTTC	CSAVGDRTLREQFF	TRBD1	few	TRBV29-1	TRBJ2-1
TGCGCCAGCAGCTTGGCTTCCAGCTCCTACAATGAGCAGTTCTTC	CASSLASSSYNEQFF	-	once	TRBV5-1	TRBJ2-1
TGTGCCAGCAGCTCCCCGGGACTAGGATCGGTGGAGCAGTACTTC	CASSSPGLGSVEQYF	TRBD2	-	TRBV13	TRBJ2-7